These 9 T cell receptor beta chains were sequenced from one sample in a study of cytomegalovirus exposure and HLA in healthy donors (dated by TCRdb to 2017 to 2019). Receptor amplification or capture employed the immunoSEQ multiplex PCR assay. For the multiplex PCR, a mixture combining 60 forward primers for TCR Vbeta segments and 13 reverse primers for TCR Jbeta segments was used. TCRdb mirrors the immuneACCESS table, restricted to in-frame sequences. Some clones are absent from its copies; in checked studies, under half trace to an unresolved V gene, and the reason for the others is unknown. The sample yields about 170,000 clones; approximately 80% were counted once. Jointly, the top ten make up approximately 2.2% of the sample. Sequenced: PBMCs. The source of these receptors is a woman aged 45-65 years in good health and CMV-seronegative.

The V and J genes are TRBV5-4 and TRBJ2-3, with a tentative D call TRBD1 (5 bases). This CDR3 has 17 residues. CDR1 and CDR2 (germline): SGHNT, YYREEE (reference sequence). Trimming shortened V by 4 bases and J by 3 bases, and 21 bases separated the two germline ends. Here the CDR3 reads CASSLLSAGIGTDTQYF. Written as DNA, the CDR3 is TGTGCCAGCAGCCTCCTGTCCGCAGGGATCGGGACAGATACGCAGTATTTT.

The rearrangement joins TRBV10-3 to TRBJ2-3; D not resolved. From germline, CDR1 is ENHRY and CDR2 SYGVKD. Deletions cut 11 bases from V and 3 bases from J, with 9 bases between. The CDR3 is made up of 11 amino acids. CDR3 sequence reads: CALPWTDTQYF. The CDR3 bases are TGTGCCCTACCCTGGACAGATACGCAGTATTTT.

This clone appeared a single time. As DNA, the CDR3 is TGTGCCAGCAGTTACTCGTCCAGCTTTAGGCGGGAGACCCAGTACTTC. Encoded protein: CASSYSSSFRRETQYF. This chain connects TRBV6-6 to TRBJ2-5, with no clear D. Germline lookup yields CDR1 MNHNY and CDR2 SVGAGI (reference sequence). The CDR3 totals 16 residues. V was cut by 0 bases and J by 5 bases, with 16 bases left in between.

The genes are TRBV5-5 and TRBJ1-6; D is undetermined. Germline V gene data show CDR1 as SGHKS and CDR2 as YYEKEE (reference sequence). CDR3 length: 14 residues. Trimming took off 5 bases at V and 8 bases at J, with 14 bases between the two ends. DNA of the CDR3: TGTGCCAGCAGTCGTGAGATTCCCGATTCACCCCTCCACTTT. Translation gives CASSREIPDSPLHF.

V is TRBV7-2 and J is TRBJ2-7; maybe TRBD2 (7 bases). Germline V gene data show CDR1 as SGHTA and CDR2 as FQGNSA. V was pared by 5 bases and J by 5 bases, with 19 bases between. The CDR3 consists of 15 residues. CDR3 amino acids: CASSPGGARFHEQYF. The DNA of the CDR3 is TGTGCCAGCAGCCCTGGGGGGGCCAGATTCCACGAGCAGTACTTC. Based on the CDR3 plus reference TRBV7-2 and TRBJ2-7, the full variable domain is GAGVSQSPSNKVTEKGKDVELRCDPISGHTALYWYRQSLGQGLEFLIYFQGNSAPDKSGLPSDRFSAERTGGSVSTLTIQRTQQEDSAVYLCASSPGGARFHEQYFGPGTRLTVT.

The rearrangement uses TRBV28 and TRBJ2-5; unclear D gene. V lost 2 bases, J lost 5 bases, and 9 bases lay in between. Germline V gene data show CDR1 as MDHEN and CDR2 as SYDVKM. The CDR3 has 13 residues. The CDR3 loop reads CASSLKPSETQYF. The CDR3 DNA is TGTGCCAGCAGTTTAAAGCCTTCGGAGACCCAGTACTTC.

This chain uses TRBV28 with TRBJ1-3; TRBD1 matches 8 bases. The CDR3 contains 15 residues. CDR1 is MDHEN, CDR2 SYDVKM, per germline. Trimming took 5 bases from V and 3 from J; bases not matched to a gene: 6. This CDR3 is CASSQTGGIGNTIYF. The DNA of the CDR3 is TGTGCCAGCAGTCAAACAGGGGGAATTGGAAACACCATATATTTT.

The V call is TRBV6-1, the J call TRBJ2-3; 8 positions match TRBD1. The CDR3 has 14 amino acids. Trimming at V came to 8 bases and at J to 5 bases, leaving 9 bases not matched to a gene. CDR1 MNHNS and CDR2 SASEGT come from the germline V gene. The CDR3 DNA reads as TGTGCCAGCTGGACAGGGCAGGGGGGAGATACGCAGTATTTT. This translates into CASWTGQGGDTQYF.

CDR3 nucleotides: TGCGCCAGCAGCCCAGGGGGACAGGGAAGTGGCTACACCTTC. Translating gives CASSPGGQGSGYTF. V and J are TRBV5-1 and TRBJ1-2; 9 positions agree with TRBD1. This CDR3 is 14 amino acids long. Unmatched junction bases numbered 8, after V lost 4 bases and J lost 7 bases. Germline CDR1 is SGHRS and CDR2 is YFSETQ.